This T cell receptor (beta chain) appears in the sequencing data of a study of a mutant IDH1 vaccine in newly diagnosed glioma. Study summary: All eight of the vaccinations patients received fell in weeks 1, 3, 5, 7, 11, 15, 19 and 23. Before enrollment, patients got radiotherapy alone, temozolomide alone, or mostly the combination.

Worth noting for this clone: Its antigen remains unidentified.

Data came from immunoSEQ multiplex PCR; TCRdb stores just in-frame clones and leaves some out. The sample shows 60,000 to 85,000 clones, 85% to 90% of them seen only once. Documented time point: week 23, last vaccination. The content of each vaccine dose was 300 ug of mutant IDH1 20-mer peptide, and topical imiquimod accompanied it. Material: PBMCs, obtained from a glioma patient whose treatment included an IDH1 peptide vaccine. The clonotype was recovered from a woman between 50 and 59 years old with glioma.

This CDR3 reads CASSPRTSGRAKDEQFF. The DNA of the CDR3 is TGCGCCAGCAGCCCGAGGACTAGCGGGAGGGCCAAGGATGAGCAGTTCTTC. This chain connects TRBV5-1 to TRBJ2-1; 15 positions match TRBD2. V was pared by 4 bases and J by 8 bases, with 10 bases of the junction left unmatched. CDR1 and CDR2 from the germline V gene are SGHRS and YFSETQ. CDR3 size: 17 residues.